This entry lists 17 T cell receptor beta chains sequenced from one sample in a study of brain T cells in children with intractable seizures. The time point is: blood from clinic visit 5 months post-surgery; TSC patient then seizure free. Using immunoSEQ multiplex PCR, the repertoire was profiled, and TCRdb retains in-frame clones only, with some absent. The sample holds 300,000 to 400,000 clones, roughly 93% seen once. The sequences come from peripheral blood, collected approximately 5 months after surgery. These receptors came from a boy younger than two with tuberous sclerosis and intractable seizures.

This rearrangement joins TRBV28 to TRBJ2-7; D could derive from TRBD1 or TRBD2 (5 bases each). The CDR3 has 10 amino acids. CDR1 is MDHEN, CDR2 SYDVKM, per germline. The ends were cut back, 9 bases at V and 5 bases at J, with 8 bases in the middle. CDR3 in amino acids: CASRDHEQYF. The CDR3 coding sequence is TGTGCCAGTAGGGACCACGAGCAGTACTTC.

This chain uses TRBV7-9 with TRBJ1-4; 9 bases are shared with TRBD1. V lost 4 bases to trimming and J lost 7 bases; unmatched junction nucleotides: 7. This CDR3 is built from 15 residues. Per the germline V gene, CDR1 is SEHNR and CDR2 is FQNEAQ (reference sequence). The CDR3: CASSSTQGALEKLFF. As DNA, the CDR3 is TGTGCCAGCAGCTCCACACAGGGGGCGCTTGAAAAACTGTTTTTT.

The chain couples TRBV11-1 to TRBJ2-2; 7 bases are shared with TRBD2. Looked up from germline, CDR1 is SGHAT and CDR2 is FQDESV (reference sequence). The CDR3 is 15 residues long. With 5 bases clipped from V and 0 bases from J, the junction kept 3 bases outside the gene matches. CDR3 sequence reads: CASSVSGANTGELFF. In DNA form, the CDR3 reads TGTGCCAGCAGCGTGAGCGGGGCGAACACCGGGGAGCTGTTTTTT.

The V call is TRBV5-1, the J call TRBJ2-3; weak D call: TRBD1 (5 bases). V lost 2 bases and J 1 base, leaving 14 bases between the germline ends. Germline lookup yields CDR1 SGHRS and CDR2 YFSETQ. The CDR3 contains 16 residues. CDR3 DNA sequence: TGCGCCAGCAGCTTTATTCAGGGTTTGGGCACAGATACGCAGTATTTT. It specifies CASSFIQGLGTDTQYF.

V gene TRBV12-3 or TRBV12-4 combines with J gene TRBJ2-7; D gene uncertain. Trimming took off 4 bases at V and 6 bases at J, with 13 bases between the two ends. The CDR3 runs to 13 residues. The CDR3 here is CASSSDSFSEQYF. As DNA, the CDR3 is TGTGCCAGCAGTTCCGACTCCTTTTCCGAGCAGTACTTC.

This chain uses TRBV9 with TRBJ2-1, with 14 nucleotides matching TRBD2. In germline, CDR1 is SGDLS, CDR2 YYNGEE. V gave up 4 bases and J gave up 2 bases; unmatched junction bases: 2. CDR3 size: 16 residues. The CDR3 nucleotides are TGTGCCAGCAGCCTGGGACTAGCGGGGGCCTACAATGAGCAGTTCTTC. Translating it yields CASSLGLAGAYNEQFF.

In its sample, this clone was seen once. This chain uses TRBV24-1 with TRBJ2-3, with TRBD1 identical over 7 bases. Germline V CDR1 and CDR2: KGHDR, SFDVKD. The CDR3 contains 14 residues. V dropped 2 bases and J dropped 4; count of bases not matched to a gene: 2. CDR3 bases: TGTGCCACCAGTGATTACAGGGGATCAGATACGCAGTATTTT. As protein: CATSDYRGSDTQYF.

V gene TRBV13 combines with J gene TRBJ2-1; D is perhaps TRBD1 or TRBD2 (6 bases each). From germline, CDR1 is PRHDT and CDR2 FYEKMQ (reference sequence). The CDR3 spans 15 residues. V lost 5 bases to trimming and J lost 2 bases, with 13 bases between them. The CDR3 region has the DNA TGTGCCAGCAGCCCCTTCGGGGGCGCCTACAATGAGCAGTTCTTC. It codes for CASSPFGGAYNEQFF.

J is TRBJ1-2 and V is TRBV2; D is unclear. Germline-derived CDR1 and CDR2 are SNHLY and FYNNEI. Trimming removed 7 bases from V and 7 bases from J, with 7 bases in between. The CDR3 totals 10 residues. The CDR3 bases are TGTGCCAGCAATAAGGGTGGCTACACCTTC. Translated, it gives CASNKGGYTF. The full variable domain, with the rest looked up from reference TRBV2 and TRBJ1-2, is EPEVTQTPSHQVTQMGQEVILRCVPISNHLYFYWYRQILGQKVEFLVSFYNNEISEKSEIFDDQFSVERPDGSNFTLKIRSTKLEDSAMYFCASNKGGYTFGSGTRLTVV.

This clone was detected a few times. The V gene is TRBV7-9, the J gene TRBJ1-2; no clear D gene. V lost 3 bases and J lost 8, with 10 bases in between. Germline values: CDR1 SEHNR, CDR2 FQNEAQ (reference sequence). This CDR3 has 12 amino acids. CDR3 in DNA: TGTGCCAGCAGCTTCGCCCAGTCCGGCTACACCTTC. As protein: CASSFAQSGYTF.

V gene TRBV4-1 combines with J gene TRBJ1-6, with a tentative D call TRBD1 (6 bases). Germline-derived CDR1 and CDR2 are MGHRA and YSYEKL. This CDR3 is built from 18 residues. V was shortened by 1 base and J by 5 bases, with 18 bases between the two germline ends. In nucleotides, the CDR3 is TGCGCCAGCAGCCAAGGAGACAGGTTGGTCAAGGATAATTCACCCCTCCACTTT. This gives the protein CASSQGDRLVKDNSPLHF.

This chain joins TRBV7-9 and TRBJ2-7, with 8 nucleotides matching TRBD1. V gave up 5 bases and J gave up 2 bases; unmatched junction bases: 14. Germline loops: CDR1 SEHNR, CDR2 FQNEAQ (reference sequence). CDR3 length: 17 residues. CDR3 loop: CASSVNPGGSATYEQYF. The DNA for the CDR3 is TGTGCCAGCAGCGTAAACCCAGGGGGCTCCGCTACCTACGAGCAGTACTTC.

The chain is built from TRBV5-4 and TRBJ2-3; 11 bases fit TRBD2. The germline V gene has CDR1 SGHNT and CDR2 YYREEE (reference sequence). The V segment lost 0 bases and the J segment 5 bases; nucleotides outside the gene matches: 14. This CDR3 region has 19 residues. The CDR3 loop reads CASSLDLWGSGRVEDTQYF. CDR3 sequence (DNA): TGTGCCAGCAGCTTGGATTTGTGGGGTAGCGGGAGGGTTGAAGATACGCAGTATTTT. Full variable domain (outside the CDR3, taken from reference TRBV5-4 and TRBJ2-3): ETGVTQSPTHLIKTRGQQVTLRCSSQSGHNTVSWYQQALGQGPQFIFQYYREEENGRGNFPPRFSGLQFPNYSSELNVNALELDDSALYLCASSLDLWGSGRVEDTQYFGPGTRLTVL.

V is TRBV27 and J is TRBJ2-7, with 7 positions matching TRBD2. Germline V gives CDR1 MNHEY, CDR2 SMNVEV (reference sequence). The CDR3 extends over 16 amino acids. V lost 3 bases, J lost 2 bases, and 10 bases stayed unmatched. This CDR3 is CASSFLAGDPTYEQYF. The CDR3 DNA reads TGTGCCAGCAGTTTTTTAGCGGGTGACCCTACCTACGAGCAGTACTTC.

This clone has only one observation. The rearrangement links TRBV7-9 to TRBJ2-7; a possible D gene is TRBD1 (5 bases). Germline CDR1 reads SEHNR; CDR2 reads FQNEAQ (reference sequence). The CDR3 extends over 17 amino acids. V gave up 5 bases and J gave up 0 bases, with 20 bases separating them. The CDR3 sequence is CASSPMSRTKSSYEQYF. CDR3 coding DNA: TGTGCCAGCAGCCCCATGAGCCGGACAAAAAGCTCCTACGAGCAGTACTTC. Full variable domain (outside the CDR3, taken from reference TRBV7-9 and TRBJ2-7): DTGVSQNPRHKITKRGQNVTFRCDPISEHNRLYWYRQTLGQGPEFLTYFQNEAQLEKSRLLSDRFSAERPKGSFSTLEIQRTEQGDSAMYLCASSPMSRTKSSYEQYFGPGTRLTVT.

The chain recombines TRBV14 with TRBJ2-5; the match to TRBD1 covers 9 bases. Germline-derived CDR1 and CDR2 are SGHDN and FVKESK. J gave up 5 bases and V 6 bases, and 10 bases lay outside the gene matches. This CDR3 comprises 15 residues. The CDR3 protein is CASSTRDRALETQYF. In nucleotides, the CDR3 is TGTGCCAGCAGTACCCGGGACAGGGCTTTGGAGACCCAGTACTTC. The whole variable domain, remainder taken from reference TRBV14 and TRBJ2-5, is EAGVTQFPSHSVIEKGQTVTLRCDPISGHDNLYWYRRVMGKEIKFLLHFVKESKQDESGMPNNRFLAERTGGTYSTLKVQPAELEDSGVYFCASSTRDRALETQYFGPGTRLLVL.

This chain joins TRBV30 and TRBJ2-7, with D possibly TRBD1 on 5 matching bases. CDR1 and CDR2 (germline): GTSNPN, SVGIG (reference sequence). The CDR3 loop spans 11 amino acids. The CDR3 DNA follows: TGTGCAGGGGCCAACTCCTACGAGCAGTACTTC. Protein sequence: CAGANSYEQYF.